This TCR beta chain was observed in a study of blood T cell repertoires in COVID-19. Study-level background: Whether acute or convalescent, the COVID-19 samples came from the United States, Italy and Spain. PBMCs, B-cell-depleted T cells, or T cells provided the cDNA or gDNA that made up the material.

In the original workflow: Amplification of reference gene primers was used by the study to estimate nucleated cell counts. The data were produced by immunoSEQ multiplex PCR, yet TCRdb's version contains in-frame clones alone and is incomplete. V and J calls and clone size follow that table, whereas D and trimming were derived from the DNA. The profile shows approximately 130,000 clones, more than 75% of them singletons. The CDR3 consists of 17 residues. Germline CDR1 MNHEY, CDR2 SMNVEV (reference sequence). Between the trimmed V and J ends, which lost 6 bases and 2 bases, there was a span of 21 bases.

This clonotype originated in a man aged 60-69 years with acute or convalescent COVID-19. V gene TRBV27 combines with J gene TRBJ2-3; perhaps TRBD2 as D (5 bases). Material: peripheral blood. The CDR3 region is CASREARTSKPTDTQYF. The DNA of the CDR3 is TGTGCCAGCAGAGAAGCCCGGACTTCTAAACCCACAGATACGCAGTATTTT.